Below, 14 T cell receptor beta chains from the same sample are listed, as sequenced in a study of PD-1 blockade in mismatch repair-deficient tumors (dated by TCRdb to the late 2010s). Library construction relied on the immunoSEQ multiplex PCR assay. The table was pulled from immuneACCESS by TCRdb, which kept in-frame rearrangements only. Such tables lose some clones; where checked, under half of the loss comes from unresolved V genes, and the rest has no known cause. The sample table shows roughly 50,000 clones, and about 80% are seen once. Of the sample, 2.5% to 4% is held by the ten largest clones. Specimen: peripheral blood, collected 4 weeks after starting pembrolizumab. These receptors originate from an adult with mismatch repair-deficient cancer.

The CDR3 loop is CASSPLGQGPYNEQFF. The CDR3 nucleotides are TGTGCCAGCAGTCCCCTGGGACAGGGGCCTTACAATGAGCAGTTCTTC. The chain combines TRBV27 with TRBJ2-1; 10 bases line up with TRBD1. Germline CDR1 reads MNHEY; CDR2 reads SMNVEV (reference sequence). This CDR3 is built from 16 residues. V gave up 5 bases and J gave up 4 bases; unmatched junction bases: 8.

The rearrangement uses TRBV7-2 and TRBJ1-1; D ambiguous. Trimming stripped 1 base from V and 4 bases from J, with 16 bases between. Germline CDR1 reads SGHTA; CDR2 reads FQGNSA. The CDR3 length is 16 residues. The CDR3 is CASSLVPWGIRTEAFF. DNA of the CDR3: TGTGCCAGCAGCTTAGTTCCTTGGGGAATACGCACTGAAGCTTTCTTT.

CDR3 nucleotide sequence: TGCGCCAGCAGCCGCTCATCCAACAATGAGCAGTTCTTC. Its protein product is CASSRSSNNEQFF. The rearrangement uses TRBV4-3 and TRBJ2-1; D not resolved. Per the germline V gene, CDR1 is LGHNA and CDR2 is YSLEER. V was clipped by 4 bases and J by 5 bases, with 9 bases between them. There are 13 residues in the CDR3.

The chain recombines TRBV5-6 with TRBJ2-5; D may be TRBD1 or TRBD2 (6 bases each). V was clipped by 0 bases and J by 3 bases, with 9 bases between them. Germline V gene lookup returns CDR1 SGHDT and CDR2 YYEEEE. This CDR3 is 14 amino acids long. The CDR3 here is CASSLGGAEETQYF. CDR3 in DNA: TGTGCCAGCAGCTTGGGGGGGGCAGAAGAGACCCAGTACTTC.

This clone was seen a handful of times. The V gene is TRBV11-2, the J gene TRBJ2-1; D unclear. Germline CDR1 and CDR2: SGHAT and FQNNGV. The CDR3 has 17 amino acids. Trimming left V 2 bases short and J 0 bases short, with 14 bases between. The CDR3 sequence: CASSLKAPFISYNEQFF. As DNA, the CDR3 is TGTGCCAGCAGCTTAAAAGCACCATTCATCTCCTACAATGAGCAGTTCTTC.

The chain couples TRBV21-1 to TRBJ2-7. TRBV21-1 is a listed pseudogene. The CDR3 length is 15 residues. DNA of the CDR3: TGTGCCAGCAGCATAGCCGGGACCAGCTCCTACGAGCAGTACTTC. Translated, it gives CASSIAGTSSYEQYF.

The genes are TRBV7-9 and TRBJ2-7, with D hard to call. V was pared by 5 bases and J by 3 bases, with 8 bases between. The CDR3 sequence is 12 residues long. Germline values: CDR1 SEHNR, CDR2 FQNEAQ (reference sequence). CDR3 residues: CASSLFDYEQYF. In DNA form, the CDR3 reads TGTGCCAGCAGCCTCTTTGACTACGAGCAGTACTTC. The full variable domain, with the rest looked up from reference TRBV7-9 and TRBJ2-7, is DTGVSQNPRHKITKRGQNVTFRCDPISEHNRLYWYRQTLGQGPEFLTYFQNEAQLEKSRLLSDRFSAERPKGSFSTLEIQRTEQGDSAMYLCASSLFDYEQYFGPGTRLTVT.

The chain links TRBV2 to TRBJ2-3, with 14 bases matching TRBD2. Losses at the gene ends were 6 bases for V and 4 bases for J; bases not matched to a gene: 9. Germline lookup yields CDR1 SNHLY and CDR2 FYNNEI. The CDR3 sequence is 17 residues long. CDR3 region: CASRLRLAGGPSDTQYF. The CDR3 DNA reads as TGTGCCAGCAGACTACGACTAGCGGGAGGGCCTTCAGATACGCAGTATTTT.

This chain uses TRBV9 with TRBJ2-1, with D possibly matching TRBD1 (6 bases). Germline V CDR1 and CDR2: SGDLS, YYNGEE. There are 16 residues in the CDR3. Trimming took off 0 bases at V and 1 base at J, with 11 bases between the two ends. The CDR3 reads CASSVAGTRSYNEQFF. DNA for the CDR3: TGTGCCAGCAGCGTAGCAGGGACACGATCCTACAATGAGCAGTTCTTC.

The V call is TRBV30, the J call TRBJ1-5; possible D gene TRBD1, 5 bases. CDR3 length equals 13 residues. The V gene lost 1 base and the J gene lost 4 bases, with 8 bases spanning the gap. Germline CDR1 reads GTSNPN; CDR2 reads SVGIG (reference sequence). CDR3 sequence reads: CAWSARGNQPQHF. CDR3 nucleotides: TGTGCCTGGAGTGCTAGGGGTAATCAGCCCCAGCATTTT. The full variable domain, its missing parts supplied by reference TRBV30 and TRBJ1-5, is SQTIHQWPATLVQPVGSPLSLECTVEGTSNPNLYWYRQAAGRGLQLLFYSVGIGQISSEVPQNLSASRPQDRQFILSSKKLLLSDSGFYLCAWSARGNQPQHFGDGTRLSIL.

The genes are TRBV7-6 and TRBJ2-1; 9 nucleotides align to TRBD2. The germline gives CDR1 SGHVS, CDR2 FNYEAQ. Losses at the gene ends were 3 bases for V and 10 bases for J; bases not matched to a gene: 10. The CDR3 has 15 amino acids. Here the CDR3 DNA reads TGTGCCAGCAGCTTGGTGACTAGCGGCCCCGTAGAGCAGTTCTTC. Protein sequence: CASSLVTSGPVEQFF.

The rearrangement links TRBV19 to TRBJ2-1; the match to TRBD2 covers 9 bases. The V and J ends lost 4 bases and 9 bases, in that order; junction bases with no gene match: 16. The CDR3 loop spans 17 amino acids. Germline values: CDR1 LNHDA, CDR2 SQIVND (reference sequence). This CDR3 reads CASSTLVAGAVMGEQFF. Written as DNA, the CDR3 is TGTGCCAGTAGTACTCTCGTAGCGGGAGCCGTTATGGGTGAGCAGTTCTTC.

The chain is built from TRBV5-5 and TRBJ1-2; 10 bases fit TRBD1. The germline V gene has CDR1 SGHKS and CDR2 YYEKEE (reference sequence). Trimming cost V 4 bases and J 2 bases; bases outside gene matches: 5. The CDR3 is 15 residues long. The CDR3 DNA reads TGTGCCAGCAGCCAAAGGACAGGGGGAAACTATGGCTACACCTTC. Translation: CASSQRTGGNYGYTF.

The chain recombines TRBV19 with TRBJ1-5; D perhaps matches TRBD1 (5 bases). The CDR3 length is 14 residues. Looked up from germline, CDR1 is LNHDA and CDR2 is SQIVND (reference sequence). Trimming left V 3 bases short and J 7 bases short, with 13 bases between. CDR3 protein: CASSIRGRDQPQHF. In DNA, the CDR3 is TGTGCCAGTAGTATCCGAGGGAGGGACCAGCCCCAGCATTTT.